Below, 4 T cell receptor beta chains from the same sample are listed, as sequenced in a study of CD8+ T cells in alopecia areata. As the sequencing template, cDNA was produced by extracting RNA and reverse transcribing it. Some clones are missing from TCRdb's copy, which holds only in-frame ones; the method was immunoSEQ multiplex PCR. The sample shows fewer than 250,000 clones, approximately 61% of them seen only once. The source was CD4+ T cells sorted from blood, collected at week 0. Every receptor here comes from a human donor with alopecia areata.

The chain carries TRBV5-1 and TRBJ2-1; D perhaps matches TRBD1 (5 bases). CDR3 length: 16 amino acids. Trimming removed 1 base from V and 0 bases from J, with 11 bases in between. CDR1 and CDR2 (germline): SGHRS, YFSETQ. The DNA for the CDR3 is TGCGCCAGCAGCTTGTGGGGCGGAAACTCCTACAATGAGCAGTTCTTC. As protein: CASSLWGGNSYNEQFF.

This sequence joins TRBV27 and TRBJ1-1, with D unclear. Germline V gene sequence: CDR1 MNHEY, CDR2 SMNVEV (reference sequence). This CDR3 is 13 amino acids long. Trimming stripped 4 bases from V and 7 bases from J, with 13 bases between. The CDR3 DNA sequence: TGTGCCAGCAGTTCCCCCTCCTACGGTGAAGCTTTCTTT. Translation gives CASSSPSYGEAFF.

V and J are TRBV7-9 and TRBJ1-2, with TRBD1 as a possible D gene (6 bases). Trimming stripped 5 bases from V and 3 bases from J, with 16 bases between. This CDR3 has 15 amino acids. In germline, CDR1 is SEHNR, CDR2 FQNEAQ (reference sequence). In DNA form, the CDR3 reads TGTGCCAGCAGCATCAGGGGCACGATGGACTATGGCTACACCTTC. This translates into CASSIRGTMDYGYTF.

The V call is TRBV25-1, the J call TRBJ2-7; 9 bases align to TRBD1. Germline CDR1 MGHDK, CDR2 SYGVNS. The trim removed 1 base at V and 3 bases at J, leaving 4 bases unmatched. The CDR3 has 15 amino acids. This CDR3 is CASSESGTGRYEQYF. CDR3 bases: TGTGCCAGCAGTGAATCCGGGACAGGGCGCTACGAGCAGTACTTC.